This T cell receptor beta chain was identified during a study of tumor-infiltrating lymphocytes in primary liver carcinoma listed by TCRdb under 2017. Looking at the study overall: The five patients, three men and two women aged 30 to 69 years, had hepatocellular carcinoma (four) or combined HCC and intrahepatic cholangiocarcinoma (one). Tumors of the five patients were stage T1-T3 N0M0 with maximum diameters of about 4.2 to 11 cm. Roughly 3.65 to 7.13 million productive TCRbeta reads were obtained per sample, and no significant difference in read depth was found between tissue types. TCRbeta repertoire sequencing, expression microarrays and whole-exome sequencing were combined in the study across five regions of each liver tumor, with adjacent normal tissue and blood also included. A total of some 35 specimens from 5 patients underwent TCRbeta repertoire sequencing, comprising roughly 25 tumor regions, 5 adjacent noncancerous liver tissues and 5 peripheral blood samples. High reproducibility was observed for the technical replicate repertoires, with mean shared-clone rates roughly 0.89 and correlation coefficients above 0.95. What the authors observed across the whole study: The top 250 clones made up a significantly larger repertoire fraction in tumors than in blood (p = 0.039). Because the samples were bulk and unsorted, CD4+ and CD8+ T cell repertoires could not be compared. The study included only four to six patients, and the authors note findings should be validated in a larger study. Because only the TCR beta chain was sequenced and unpaired alpha chains were not captured, true repertoire diversity is likely underestimated. Repertoire overlap was higher between tumor regions (mean about 36%) than tumor-adjacent (roughly 17%) or tumor-blood (about 14%) pairs, consistent with antigen-driven expansion.

As regards this clonotype: Its antigen is currently not known. One end of the junction does not line up with germline, which may come from a read error.

Starting from approximately 0.5 ug total RNA, TCRbeta-specific cDNA was produced by reverse transcription with a constant-region primer and ProtoScript II reverse transcriptase. Construction of the TCRbeta libraries relied on three nested rounds of multiplex PCR, following a slightly modified ARM-PCR procedure. The first two PCR rounds used multiplex TRBV1-TRBV30 forward primers with a Cbeta reverse primer, each for about 10 cycles. A final 25-cycle PCR with Deep VentR polymerase added sample barcodes and Illumina adapters. Amplicons of 200-500 bp were gel-purified with a QIAquick gel extraction kit before sequencing. TCRbeta amplicons were sequenced on an Illumina HiSeq 2500 with 250-bp paired-end reads. In the source study's methods: Quality trimming of reads was performed with Trimmomatic v0.33, and paired reads were merged with FLASH v1.2.11 so that full CDR3 sequences could be recovered. V, D and J germline segments were assigned to the rearranged TCRbeta sequences using MiGEC v1.2.1b. Clonotype statistics, along with Shannon-Wiener diversity indices, were calculated using VDJtools v1.0.0. Except for diversity analysis, only each sample's 250 most abundant clonotypes were used in subsequent analyses to reduce sampling bias. TCRdb reworked the public reads: Q25 trimming with fastp, MiXCR clone assembly, productive beta chains retained. CDR3 protein sequences are deduplicated, and each keeps its most common genes and DNA. None of the V and J calls come from the authors' own analysis; TCRdb made them. The sample table records roughly 120,000 distinct CDR3 sequences; around 70% of these occur just once. 7.5% to 10% of the sample rests with the top ten.

Total RNA and DNA were co-extracted from roughly 20-30 mg of bulk tissue with the AllPrep DNA/RNA mini kit, without cell sorting. Between late 2015 and early 2016, a few patients in China with histopathologically diagnosed primary liver carcinoma had surgical resection. At the time of sampling, the patients had chronic HBV infection and had not received any treatment. Each fresh piece of tumor and adjacent tissue was cut in two, with one half stored in RNAlater at -80 degrees C and the other half sent for histology. Including cysteine and phenylalanine, the CDR3 has 12 amino acids. The only DNA kept is the CDR3, 36 bases in frame from the first base. In the germline V gene, CDR1 corresponds to SGHRS and CDR2 to YFSETQ.

The TCR was taken from a woman in her sixties with primary liver carcinoma and hepatitis B virus infection. The chain employs TRBV5-1 and TRBJ1-4; TRBD1 is a possible D gene, resting on 6 matching bases. Input material: tumor-adjacent normal liver tissue. The bases are TGCGCCACCAGCGGACAGAATGGGAAAGTGTTTTTT. Its translation is CATSGQNGKVFF.